What follows are 8 T cell receptor beta chains derived from one specimen sequenced in a study of T-cell memory formation after mild COVID-19 (dated by TCRdb to the early 2020s). Libraries were made using 5' RACE. Data came from an Illumina NovaSeq 6000. TCRdb reprocessed the public reads (quality trimming at Q25 with fastp, clone calling with MiXCR) and kept in-frame beta chains. CDR3 protein sequences are deduplicated, and each keeps its most common genes and DNA. For this sample the table gives roughly 620,000 distinct CDR3 sequences, of which more than 15% were detected only once. The biggest ten clones account for around 12% of the sample. The sequenced sample consisted of PBMCs or a T cell subset sorted from them (not recorded which). Receptors were obtained from an adult woman who had mild COVID-19 (a few samples of this study predate the infection). The sample titles of this study are shuffled in the database, so cell type and time point are left out; the donor was told from shared clones.

This clonotype was observed a few times. This chain links TRBV12-3 or TRBV12-4 with TRBJ2-5, with D tentatively TRBD1 (6 bases). CDR3 length equals 15 residues. V was cut by 0 bases and J by 2 bases, with 10 bases left in between. In DNA form, the CDR3 reads TGTGCCAGCAGTTTAGCGCAGACAGGTCAAGAGACCCAGTACTTC. It codes for CASSLAQTGQETQYF.

This chain links TRBV27 with TRBJ2-7; the D is unclear. Per germline, CDR1 MNHEY and CDR2 SMNVEV (reference sequence). This CDR3 contains 14 residues. The V and J ends lost 2 bases and 3 bases respectively, with 11 bases between them. The CDR3, as DNA: TGTGCCAGCAGTTTAATAGGCAGCTACTACGAGCAGTACTTC. Amino acid sequence: CASSLIGSYYEQYF.

This clonotype was observed a handful of times. The chain is built from TRBV6-5 and TRBJ1-1; D call uncertain. CDR3 length: 13 residues. V shed 0 bases and J shed 11 bases, with 13 bases lying between them. CDR1 is MNHEY, CDR2 SVGAGI, per germline. The CDR3 DNA is TGTGCCAGCAGTTACTCGACGGCGGGTGACGCTTTCTTT. This translates into CASSYSTAGDAFF.

The rearrangement joins TRBV5-5 to TRBJ1-1, with 9 bases that match TRBD1. This CDR3 is built from 17 residues. CDR1 and CDR2 from the germline V gene are SGHKS and YYEKEE (reference sequence). Germline trimming cut 2 bases from V and 0 bases from J; bases unmatched to any gene: 8. CDR3 in DNA: TGTGCCAGCAGCTTTCGGGGGACAGGGAACATGAACACTGAAGCTTTCTTT. This codes for CASSFRGTGNMNTEAFF.

This clonotype was seen only a few times. The chain joins TRBV7-6 to TRBJ1-5; 8 positions match TRBD1. Germline V lookup: CDR1 SGHVS, CDR2 FNYEAQ. Trimming cost V 4 bases and J 10 bases; bases outside gene matches: 6. The CDR3 is 13 amino acids. The CDR3 DNA reads TGTGCCAGCAGCTCCGGGACAGGTCGCCCCCAGCATTTT. This sequence encodes CASSSGTGRPQHF.

The rearrangement links TRBV4-1 to TRBJ2-6; D is possibly TRBD1 or TRBD2 (5 bases each). Trimming left V 7 bases short and J 0 bases short, with 13 bases between. Germline CDR1 is MGHRA and CDR2 is YSYEKL. The CDR3 extends over 16 amino acids. CDR3: CASTPGRFSGANVLTF. The CDR3 coding sequence is TGCGCCAGCACCCCGGGACGGTTCTCTGGGGCCAACGTCCTGACTTTC.

V usage is TRBV6-4 and J usage is TRBJ2-3, with D perhaps TRBD1 (5 bases). The V end was cut by 1 base, the J end by 2 bases, with 13 bases between. The CDR3 length is 16 residues. Per germline, CDR1 MRHNA and CDR2 SNTAGT. The CDR3 is CASSDYPGRVTDTQYF. The CDR3 DNA sequence: TGTGCCAGCAGTGACTACCCAGGGCGTGTCACAGATACGCAGTATTTT.

The CDR3 here is CATKQGNTEAFF. Written as DNA, the CDR3 is TGTGCCACAAAACAGGGGAACACTGAAGCTTTCTTT. The J gene is TRBJ1-1, the V gene TRBV15; D is perhaps TRBD1 (6 bases). This CDR3 comprises 12 residues. Germline V gives CDR1 LNHNV, CDR2 YYDKDF (reference sequence). The V end lost 9 bases, the J end lost 1 base, and 9 bases lay between the germline ends.